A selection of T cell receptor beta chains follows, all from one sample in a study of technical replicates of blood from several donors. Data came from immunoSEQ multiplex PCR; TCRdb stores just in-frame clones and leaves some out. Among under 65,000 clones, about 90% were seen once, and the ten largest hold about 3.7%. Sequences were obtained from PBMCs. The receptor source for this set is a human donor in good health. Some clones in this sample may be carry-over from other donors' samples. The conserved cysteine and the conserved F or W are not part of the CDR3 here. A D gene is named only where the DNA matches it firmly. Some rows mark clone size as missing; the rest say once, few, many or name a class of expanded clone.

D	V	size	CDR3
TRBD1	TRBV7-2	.	ASSGWGTGFVTEAF
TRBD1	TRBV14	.	ASSPAGGGYEQY
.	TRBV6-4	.	ASTPPTDGYT
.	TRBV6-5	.	ASSNGLANEQF
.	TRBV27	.	ASSLSRGGNTGELF
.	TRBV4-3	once	ASSQETAAVSGNTIY
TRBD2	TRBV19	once	ASSLGTSGRKTQY
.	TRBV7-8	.	ASSAGTPLSGGYT
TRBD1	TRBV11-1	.	ASSRQGHAGELF
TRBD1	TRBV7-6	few	ASTPQGANTEAF
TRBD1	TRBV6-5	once	ASRSDRILYEQY
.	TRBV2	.	ASSYRVDRTEAF
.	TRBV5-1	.	ASSSDGLSGANVLT
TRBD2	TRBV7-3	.	ASSFGTSGNTGELF
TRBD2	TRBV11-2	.	ASRHLAGGYNEQF
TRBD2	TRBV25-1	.	ASSRTSGTAGSQY
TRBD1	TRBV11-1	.	ASSSDREEAF
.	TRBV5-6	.	ASSSLPTTADEKLF
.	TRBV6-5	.	ASRTGNYGYT
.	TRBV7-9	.	ASSLAPQNNEQF
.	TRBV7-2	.	ASSLLVQRAYNEQF
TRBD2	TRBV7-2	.	ASRRGISGGAVTGELF
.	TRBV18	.	ASSTFQANQGETQY
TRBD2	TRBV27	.	ASSPWTSGDNEQF
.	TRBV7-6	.	ASSLAGQGINHEQY
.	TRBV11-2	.	ASSTTGGANVLT
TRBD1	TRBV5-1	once	ASSSPWTGGNEQF
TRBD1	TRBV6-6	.	ASRQTGGDTGELF
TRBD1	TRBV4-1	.	ASSLRTGGNYGYT
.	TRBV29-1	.	SGRETEQETQY
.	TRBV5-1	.	ASSWTTNTGELF
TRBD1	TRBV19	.	ASSLQTGTNTGELF
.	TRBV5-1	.	ASSRQVPYGYT
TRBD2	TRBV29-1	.	SAKAGGRSNTGELF
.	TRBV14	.	ASSQEGSRGWDSPLH
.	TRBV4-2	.	ASSQEGGKGSNQPQH
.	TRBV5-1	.	ASSLGGGRNTEAF
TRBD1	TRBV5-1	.	ASSHRDRNTEAF
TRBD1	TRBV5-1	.	ASSLSSGTVLEGYT
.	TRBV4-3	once	ASSLTTDQDEKLF
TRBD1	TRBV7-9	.	ASSPWTGNNYEQY
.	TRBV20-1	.	SARDDRRAF
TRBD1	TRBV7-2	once	ASSKGQGGYEQY
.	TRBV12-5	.	ASGLSGAGNTIY
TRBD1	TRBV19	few	ASSIDRGTGDYNEQF